This record looks at one T cell receptor (beta chain) sequence and its context. The table came from immunoSEQ multiplex PCR; TCRdb's copy has only in-frame clones and leaves some out. Counted here are 95,000 to 150,000 clones, roughly 90% occurring once; the ten biggest clones make up approximately 39%. The data are from a study of control samples from healthy donors and cancer patients. Sample: blood. The sequence derives from a man in his forties or fifties in good health.

The DNA for the CDR3 is TGTGCCATCAGTTTGGACAGGGGCGCTAACTATGGCTACACCTTC. It encodes CAISLDRGANYGYTF. The chain links TRBV10-3 to TRBJ1-2; TRBD1 matches at 9 bases. J was trimmed by 0 bases and V by 5 bases; bases with no gene match: 4. The germline CDR1 and CDR2 sequences are ENHRY and SYGVKD. The CDR3 contains 15 residues.